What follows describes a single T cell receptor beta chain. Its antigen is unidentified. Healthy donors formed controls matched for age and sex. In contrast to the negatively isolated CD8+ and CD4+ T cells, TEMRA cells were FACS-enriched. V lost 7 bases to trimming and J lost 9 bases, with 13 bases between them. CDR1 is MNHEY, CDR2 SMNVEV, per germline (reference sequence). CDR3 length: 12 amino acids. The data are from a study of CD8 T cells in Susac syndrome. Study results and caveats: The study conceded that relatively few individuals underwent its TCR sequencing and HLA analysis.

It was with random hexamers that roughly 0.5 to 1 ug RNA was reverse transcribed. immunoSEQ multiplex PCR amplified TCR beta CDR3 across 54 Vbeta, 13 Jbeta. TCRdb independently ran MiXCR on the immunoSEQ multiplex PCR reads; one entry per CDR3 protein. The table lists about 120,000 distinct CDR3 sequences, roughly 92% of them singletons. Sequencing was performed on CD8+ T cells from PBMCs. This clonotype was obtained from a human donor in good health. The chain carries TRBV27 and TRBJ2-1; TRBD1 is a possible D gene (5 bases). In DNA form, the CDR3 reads TGTGCCAGCATAGGAAGGGGCGGTGAGCAGTTCTTC. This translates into CASIGRGGEQFF.